Each of the 25 T cell receptor beta chains below was sequenced from the same sample in a study of control samples from healthy donors and cancer patients. Assay: immunoSEQ multiplex PCR; the TCRdb copy retains only in-frame clones and omits some. The data hold roughly 130,000 clones, with around 90% observed a single time. Sequencing input: blood. The receptors derive from a man aged 18 to 30 in good health.

The chain has TRBV3-1 (or the pseudogene TRBV3-2) and TRBJ2-1; D might be TRBD2 (7 bases). The CDR3 totals 15 residues. Per the germline V gene, CDR1 is LGHDT and CDR2 is YNNKEL (reference sequence). Trimming pared 2 bases from V and 6 bases from J, leaving 14 bases between. CDR3 in amino acids: CASSQMRGGPNEQFF. The CDR3 DNA reads TGTGCCAGCAGCCAAATGAGGGGGGGACCCAATGAGCAGTTCTTC.

This CDR3 is CASIKIQDRAEAFF. CDR3 DNA sequence: TGTGCCAGCATCAAAATACAGGATCGGGCTGAAGCTTTCTTT. This rearrangement joins TRBV6-5 to TRBJ1-1; a weak D match, TRBD1 (5 bases). This CDR3 is built from 14 residues. Germline V gives CDR1 MNHEY, CDR2 SVGAGI. V was pared by 7 bases and J by 6 bases, with 18 bases between.

The chain employs TRBV28 and TRBJ2-7, with D possibly matching TRBD1 (6 bases). This CDR3 has 13 amino acids. The germline V gene encodes CDR1 MDHEN and CDR2 SYDVKM. Trimming stripped 5 bases from V and 6 bases from J, with 14 bases between. The CDR3 loop reads CASSRLTGTEQYV. The CDR3 DNA sequence: TGTGCCAGCAGTCGGCTTACAGGGACCGAGCAGTACGTC.

This chain links TRBV5-4 with TRBJ2-1; possibly TRBD2 for D (6 bases). Per germline, CDR1 SGHNT and CDR2 YYREEE (reference sequence). The CDR3 loop spans 14 amino acids. Trimming removed 0 bases from V and 6 bases from J, with 10 bases in between. The CDR3: CASSLGGAPNEQFF. The CDR3, as DNA: TGTGCCAGCAGCTTGGGCGGGGCCCCCAATGAGCAGTTCTTC.

The V call is TRBV15, the J call TRBJ2-5, with D possibly called TRBD1 or TRBD2 (5 bases each). The V and J ends lost 5 bases and 1 base respectively, with 11 bases between them. From germline, CDR1 is LNHNV and CDR2 YYDKDF (reference sequence). The CDR3 totals 14 residues. In DNA form, the CDR3 reads TGTGCCACCAGCGAGAGGGGCAGCCAAGAGACCCAGTACTTC. This encodes CATSERGSQETQYF.

The chain combines TRBV27 with TRBJ2-1; weak D call: TRBD2 (7 bases). CDR3 length: 14 residues. The germline V gene encodes CDR1 MNHEY and CDR2 SMNVEV (reference sequence). The V and J ends lost 2 bases and 7 bases respectively, with 12 bases between them. The CDR3 DNA sequence: TGTGCCAGCAGTTTAAGAAGGGGGGGGAATGAGCAGTTCTTC. It specifies CASSLRRGGNEQFF.

The J gene is TRBJ1-2, the V gene TRBV6-1; D remains unclear. The V gene's germline CDR1 is MNHNS and CDR2 SASEGT. V was pared by 0 bases and J by 8 bases, with 10 bases between. This CDR3 spans 13 amino acids. The chain's CDR3 is CASSEAAVGGYTF. The CDR3 DNA reads TGTGCCAGCAGTGAAGCGGCTGTGGGGGGCTACACCTTC.

The chain uses TRBV13 and TRBJ2-7; unclear D gene. Per germline, CDR1 PRHDT and CDR2 FYEKMQ (reference sequence). V was pared by 2 bases and J by 7 bases, with 12 bases between. CDR3 length equals 13 residues. For the CDR3, the DNA is TGTGCCAGCAGCTTAAATGGACCACGTGAGCAGTACTTC. Protein sequence: CASSLNGPREQYF.

The chain couples TRBV28 to TRBJ2-2; 8 nucleotides align to TRBD2. The germline gives CDR1 MDHEN, CDR2 SYDVKM. J was trimmed by 8 bases and V by 7 bases; bases with no gene match: 12. The CDR3 covers 15 residues. The CDR3 coding sequence is TGTGCCAGCAAGGAAGCGGGAGTGCTCGGGGGGGAGCTGTTTTTT. It specifies CASKEAGVLGGELFF.

This chain links TRBV11-3 with TRBJ1-6, with 7 bases fitting TRBD1. This CDR3 contains 16 residues. Germline values: CDR1 SGHNT, CDR2 YENEEA. J gave up 0 bases and V 4 bases, and 3 bases lay outside the gene matches. The CDR3 DNA is TGTGCCAGCAGCTCGACAGGGAACTCCTATAATTCACCCCTCCACTTT. Encoded protein: CASSSTGNSYNSPLHF.

This rearrangement joins TRBV11-3 to TRBJ2-5, with 8 positions matching TRBD2. The junction had 4 bases not matched to a gene; V was cut back by 4 bases and J by 3 bases. CDR1 is SGHNT, CDR2 YENEEA, per germline. The CDR3 is made up of 14 amino acids. The CDR3 spells CASSYRGGEETQYF. CDR3 in DNA: TGTGCCAGCAGCTATCGGGGGGGCGAAGAGACCCAGTACTTC.

The chain carries TRBV5-1 and TRBJ2-3; D may correspond to TRBD1 or TRBD2 (6 bases each). The CDR3 is 18 amino acids. Germline V gene data show CDR1 as SGHRS and CDR2 as YFSETQ. Trimming took off 0 bases at V and 0 bases at J, with 17 bases between the two ends. The CDR3 region has the DNA TGCGCCAGCAGCTTGGAATCTCTGGGGGGCATCAGCACAGATACGCAGTATTTT. Protein sequence: CASSLESLGGISTDTQYF.

The chain links TRBV4-3 to TRBJ2-2, with 8 nucleotides matching TRBD2. The CDR3 has 17 amino acids. The germline CDR1 and CDR2 sequences are LGHNA and YSLEER. V lost 0 bases and J lost 2; bases outside the gene matches: 5. The CDR3 DNA follows: TGCGCCAGCAGCCAAGATCCGGCGGGAGGAAACACCGGGGAGCTGTTTTTT. Its protein is CASSQDPAGGNTGELFF.

The chain is built from TRBV7-2 and TRBJ2-7; no reliable D call. Germline CDR1 and CDR2: SGHTA and FQGNSA. V was pared by 3 bases and J by 1 base, with 10 bases between. The CDR3 has 14 residues. The CDR3 sequence: CASSLGYKSYEQYV. DNA of the CDR3: TGTGCCAGCAGCTTGGGCTACAAGTCCTACGAGCAGTACGTC.

The table lists this clone with a count of one. The CDR3 here is CASSGVLGETQYF. In nucleotides, the CDR3 is TGTGCCAGCAGCGGGGTCTTAGGGGAGACCCAGTACTTC. V gene TRBV2 combines with J gene TRBJ2-5; tentative D call: TRBD2 (5 bases). This CDR3 is 13 amino acids long. From germline, CDR1 is SNHLY and CDR2 FYNNEI. Trimming cost V 6 bases and J 5 bases, with 13 bases left between them.

This clone was picked up one time. The V call is TRBV2, the J call TRBJ2-3; D unclear. Germline V gives CDR1 SNHLY, CDR2 FYNNEI. Trimming left V 6 bases short and J 1 base short, with 5 bases between. The length of the CDR3 is 12 residues. CDR3 coding DNA: TGTGCCAGCAGCGGAGGCACAGATACGCAGTATTTT. Its protein product is CASSGGTDTQYF.

The chain links TRBV7-9 to TRBJ2-5; 7 bases line up with TRBD1. The V segment lost 5 bases and the J segment 7 bases; nucleotides outside the gene matches: 10. The CDR3 has 14 residues. Germline lookup yields CDR1 SEHNR and CDR2 FQNEAQ (reference sequence). In nucleotides, the CDR3 is TGTGCCAGCAGCCCTGACAGGGCTACAGGGACCCAGTACTTC. Its translation is CASSPDRATGTQYF.

The chain is built from TRBV7-6 and TRBJ2-2; D is ambiguous. The V end lost 4 bases, the J end lost 5 bases, and 11 bases lay between the germline ends. This CDR3 has 14 residues. Germline V gives CDR1 SGHVS, CDR2 FNYEAQ. DNA of the CDR3: TGTGCCAGCAGCTCTCGGGTAAAGACCGGGGAGCTGTTTTTT. This codes for CASSSRVKTGELFF.

The chain carries TRBV4-1 and TRBJ2-3; tentatively, D is TRBD2 (7 bases). V was shortened by 3 bases and J by 1 base, with 20 bases between the two germline ends. This CDR3 is built from 18 residues. Per the germline V gene, CDR1 is MGHRA and CDR2 is YSYEKL. CDR3 loop: CASSQVGGGLTGTDTQYF. The CDR3, as DNA: TGCGCCAGCAGCCAGGTGGGGGGGGGCCTCACTGGCACAGATACGCAGTATTTT.

The V and J genes are TRBV3-1 (or the pseudogene TRBV3-2) and TRBJ1-1; D perhaps matches TRBD1 (6 bases). Germline V lookup: CDR1 LGHDT, CDR2 YNNKEL (reference sequence). Trimming stripped 3 bases from V and 10 bases from J, with 18 bases between. The CDR3 loop spans 14 amino acids. In nucleotides, the CDR3 is TGTGCCAGCAGCCATCGGGGGGGGCTCAGTCGAGCTTTCTTT. It codes for CASSHRGGLSRAFF.

This clone has just a few counts. This chain joins TRBV14 and TRBJ1-4; 8 bases fit TRBD1. V shed 2 bases and J 8 bases; nucleotides not matched to a gene: 7. The germline V gene encodes CDR1 SGHDN and CDR2 FVKESK. The CDR3 length is 15 residues. CDR3 DNA: TGTGCCAGCAGCCAAATCGGACAGGGATGGGAAAAACTGTTTTTT. Translation gives CASSQIGQGWEKLFF. The full variable domain, its missing parts supplied by reference TRBV14 and TRBJ1-4, is EAGVTQFPSHSVIEKGQTVTLRCDPISGHDNLYWYRRVMGKEIKFLLHFVKESKQDESGMPNNRFLAERTGGTYSTLKVQPAELEDSGVYFCASSQIGQGWEKLFFGSGTQLSVL.

V gene TRBV10-1 combines with J gene TRBJ1-5; D uncertain. The CDR3 length is 13 residues. V lost 4 bases and J 3 bases, leaving 7 bases between the germline ends. Germline CDR1 and CDR2: WNHNN and SYGVQD (reference sequence). CDR3 bases: TGCGCCAGCAGTGCCAGCCTCAATCAGCCCCAGCATTTT. Its translation is CASSASLNQPQHF.

The J gene is TRBJ2-7, the V gene TRBV7-9; D is uncertain. V lost 2 bases, J lost 4 bases, and 9 bases lay in between. CDR1 and CDR2 from the germline V gene are SEHNR and FQNEAQ (reference sequence). The CDR3 totals 13 residues. CDR3 bases: TGTGCCAGCAGCTTACTTATGGGTTACGAGCAGTACGTC. Protein: CASSLLMGYEQYV.

The chain employs TRBV15 and TRBJ2-7; D ambiguous. Germline CDR1 reads LNHNV; CDR2 reads YYDKDF (reference sequence). CDR3 length equals 15 residues. The V and J ends lost 0 bases and 5 bases respectively, with 14 bases between them. This CDR3 is CATSRDGDFRDEQYV. The CDR3 region has the DNA TGTGCCACCAGCAGAGATGGTGACTTTCGGGACGAGCAGTACGTC.

The genes are TRBV6-5 and TRBJ2-5; possible D gene TRBD2, 7 bases. Per the germline V gene, CDR1 is MNHEY and CDR2 is SVGAGI. V gave up 3 bases and J gave up 4 bases, with 12 bases separating them. The CDR3 loop spans 14 amino acids. CDR3 region: CASSYRGGSETQYF. CDR3 nucleotides: TGTGCCAGCAGTTATAGGGGGGGATCAGAGACCCAGTACTTC.